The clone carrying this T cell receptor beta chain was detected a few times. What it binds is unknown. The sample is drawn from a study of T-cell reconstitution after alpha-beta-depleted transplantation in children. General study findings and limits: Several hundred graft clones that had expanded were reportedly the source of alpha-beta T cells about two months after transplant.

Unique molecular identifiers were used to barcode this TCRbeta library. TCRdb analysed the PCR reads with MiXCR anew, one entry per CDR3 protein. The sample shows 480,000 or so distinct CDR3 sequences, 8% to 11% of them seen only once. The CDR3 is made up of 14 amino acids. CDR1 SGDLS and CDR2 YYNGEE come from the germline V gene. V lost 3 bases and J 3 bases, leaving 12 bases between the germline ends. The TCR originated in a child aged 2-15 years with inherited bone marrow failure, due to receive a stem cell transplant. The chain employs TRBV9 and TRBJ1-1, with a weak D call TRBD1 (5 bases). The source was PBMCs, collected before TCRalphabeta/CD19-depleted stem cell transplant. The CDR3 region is CASSGGEMDTEAFF. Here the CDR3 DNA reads TGTGCCAGCAGCGGGGGGGAGATGGACACTGAAGCTTTCTTT. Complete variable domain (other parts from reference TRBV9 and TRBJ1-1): DSGVTQTPKHLITATGQRVTLRCSPRSGDLSVYWYQQSLDQGLQFLIQYYNGEERAKGNILERFSAQQFPDLHSELNLSSLELGDSALYFCASSGGEMDTEAFFGQGTRLTVV.